This T cell receptor beta chain was sequenced for a study of T cells in Graves' hyperthyroidism and ophthalmopathy (dated by TCRdb to about 2019). Looking at the study overall: Peripheral blood samples were taken at initial diagnosis, before any treatment was given. The paper describes TCR Vbeta CDR3 sequencing of 140 or so peripheral blood samples, made up of 43 ophthalmopathy patients, roughly 72 hyperthyroidism patients and about 17 progressor patients. An independent validation cohort of about 19 hyperthyroidism patients and about 15 patients who later progressed to ophthalmopathy tested prospective prediction of ophthalmopathy. Thyroid tissue and blood T-cell repertoires from six Graves' hyperthyroidism patients were also compared in the study. The 95 to 100 discovery patients were randomly divided into training and test sets at a 7:3 ratio. Once sampling was done, hyperthyroidism patients were given methimazole at a starting dose of 30 mg daily, whereas ophthalmopathy patients were given high-dose intravenous methylprednisolone. TCR V-J signatures able to tell the groups apart were searched for in a discovery cohort of about a hundred patients, of whom 40 to 45 had Graves' ophthalmopathy and roughly 59 had stable Graves' hyperthyroidism. Overall results and qualifications from the work: In cross-validation, a model built on a 13 V-J signature told ophthalmopathy apart from stable hyperthyroidism with 85% to 90% sensitivity and about 81% specificity, and in testing the same model reached 80%/75%. No statistical method was used to fix the sample size in advance, and group allocation was not hidden from the investigators. In validation, the model predicted progression to ophthalmopathy a median of 6.5 months before onset, with 70% to 71% sensitivity and roughly 73% specificity. Most expanded thyroid clonotypes (frequency above 0.001) were also detected in blood, suggesting blood repertoires may reflect thyroid immune responses.

This clonotype was observed a few times. It has no known antigen specificity. The input lacks base qualities; no much larger clone sits a single base away. Stable Graves' hyperthyroidism was defined as the absence of progression to ophthalmopathy over 18 months of follow-up. Hyperthyroidism patients were aged 18 to 65 years and newly diagnosed, with disease duration of less than 2 months. Patients with uncontrolled infections, other autoimmune diseases, pregnancy or lactation were excluded. Diagnoses were established on the basis of clinical symptoms, serum thyroxine and TRAb, thyroid ultrasound, and orbital computed tomography. PBMCs were isolated from about 9.1 ml of fresh peripheral blood by Ficoll-Paque density gradient centrifugation. Total RNA was extracted using Trizol reagent, and RNA quality was assessed on an Agilent 2100 Bioanalyzer. Reading from cysteine to phenylalanine, the CDR3 counts 14 amino acids. Just CDR3 DNA is preserved here, 42 bases in frame from base 1. Trimming at the junction amounts to 8 bases on V and 5 bases on J, and the germline ends lie 15 bases apart. The germline V gene sets CDR1 to MNHNS and CDR2 to SASEGT.

The TCR beta CDR3 regions were amplified from the RNA transcripts. A first-round RT-PCR of the TCR CDR3 used the HTBI primer set with the Qiagen OneStep RT-PCR kit. The libraries were constructed in a second round of multiplex PCR and then size-selected and purified. Libraries were sequenced paired-end with 100 bp reads on an Illumina HiSeq2000. In the original analysis: SOAPnuke was used to process the raw data, throwing out any read that contained adapters or uncalled bases, had a mean Phred below 15, or lacked an exact constant-primer or identifier match. COPE v1.2.5 was used to merge high-quality paired reads, and clonotypes were defined as unique nucleotide sequences. MiTCR v1.1 was used to align the clonotypes against IMGT TRBV, TRBD and TRBJ reference segments. Only V-J combinations with frequency above 0.0001, covering about 99% of repertoires, were analysed. A TCS score was defined as the ratio between F50 (clonal expansion) and ExV (chaos), using BLOSUM62-based TCRdist between CDR3 peptides within each V-J. Welch's t-statistics and random forest reduced around 520 V-J features to 13, which were used in a naive Bayes classifier (R e1071). TCRdb ran its own pipeline on the public reads, namely fastp trimming at Q25 and MiXCR clone calling, and kept in-frame beta chains. Each CDR3 protein gets just one entry, which takes the most common genes and DNA from the rows behind it. These V and J calls originate from TCRdb's pipeline instead of the authors' own analysis. In all, the sample holds roughly 740,000 distinct CDR3 sequences, and 15% to 20% of those were seen once. The ten largest clones capture roughly 8% of the sample.

This sequence uses TRBV6-1 and TRBJ2-2, and perhaps TRBD2 as D gene, on 6 matching bases. This clonotype originated in a man between 18 and 29 years old with Graves' hyperthyroidism. The sequencing sample was made of blood. The CDR3 region reads CASLIREWTGELFF. Here is the DNA: TGTGCCAGCCTGATTCGGGAGTGGACCGGGGAGCTGTTTTTT.